The 19 T cell receptor beta chains listed next were all sequenced from one sample in a study of T-cell reconstitution after alpha-beta-depleted transplantation in children (dated by TCRdb to about 2016). Library preparation employed PCR. The instrument given in TCRdb is Illumina HiSeq 2500. To normalize quantification of the TCRbeta repertoire, the TCR libraries were built with molecular barcoding that relied on unique molecular identifiers. Through fastp at Q25 and MiXCR, TCRdb rebuilt clones from the public reads, retaining in-frame beta chains. A single entry per CDR3 protein holds the most common genes and DNA from its merged rows. For this sample there are 240,000 or so distinct CDR3 sequences; approximately 12% appear just once. The ten largest clonotypes hold over 2.5% of the sample. Sequencing was performed on PBMCs from the stem cell graft donor, taken from the stem cell graft. These TCRs come from a human donor who donated a stem cell graft to a child with acute lymphoblastic leukemia.

The chain carries TRBV24-1 and TRBJ2-2, with D hard to call. This CDR3 contains 16 residues. Germline CDR1 and CDR2: KGHDR and SFDVKD. The V end lost 0 bases, the J end lost 2 bases, and 9 bases lay between the germline ends. The CDR3 region has the DNA TGTGCCACCAGTGATTTGGGGCAGCCCAACACCGGGGAGCTGTTTTTT. It is translated as CATSDLGQPNTGELFF.

There are many counts of this clonotype. The chain combines TRBV7-9 with TRBJ2-7; D perhaps matches TRBD1 (6 bases). The CDR3 length is 14 residues. The germline V and J ends were trimmed by 5 bases and 3 bases, with 14 bases remaining between them. CDR1 SEHNR and CDR2 FQNEAQ come from the germline V gene (reference sequence). The CDR3 here is CASSLRTDGYEQYF. In nucleotides, the CDR3 is TGTGCCAGCAGCCTCCGGACAGACGGCTACGAGCAGTACTTC.

This clonotype was observed many times. The gene calls are TRBV5-1 and TRBJ2-7, with D perhaps matching TRBD2 (5 bases). CDR1 and CDR2 (germline): SGHRS, YFSETQ. The CDR3 has 13 amino acids. Trimming left V 6 bases short and J 0 bases short, with 10 bases between. The CDR3 sequence: CASTDGNSYEQYF. CDR3 sequence (DNA): TGCGCCAGCACGGACGGGAACTCCTACGAGCAGTACTTC.

In this sample, this clonotype turned up many times. The chain employs TRBV10-3 and TRBJ1-1; D gene uncertain. V was cut by 6 bases and J by 4 bases, with 9 bases left in between. This CDR3 has 12 amino acids. Germline V gene sequence: CDR1 ENHRY, CDR2 SYGVKD. The CDR3 coding sequence is TGTGCCATCAGGGACTCTGGCACTGAAGCTTTCTTT. It encodes CAIRDSGTEAFF.

In its sample, this clonotype was seen many times. The rearrangement uses TRBV20-1 and TRBJ2-3, with TRBD2 matching 8 bases. There are 14 residues in the CDR3. J lost 1 base, V lost 5 bases, and 5 bases had no gene match. Per germline, CDR1 DFQATT and CDR2 SNEGSKA (reference sequence). The CDR3, as DNA: TGCAGTGCTCTCTACGGGGGGGGCACAGATACGCAGTATTTT. Protein product: CSALYGGGTDTQYF.

This clonotype was counted ten times or more. This chain joins TRBV5-6 and TRBJ2-3; D could derive from TRBD1 or TRBD2 (6 bases each). The V end was cut by 1 base, the J end by 2 bases, with 14 bases between. CDR3 length: 16 amino acids. Germline V CDR1 and CDR2: SGHDT, YYEEEE. The CDR3 nucleotides read TGTGCCAGCAGCTTGATTGGAGGGGGACTCACAGATACGCAGTATTTT. This sequence encodes CASSLIGGGLTDTQYF. Using reference TRBV5-6 and TRBJ2-3 for the parts outside the CDR3, the full variable domain is DAGVTQSPTHLIKTRGQQVTLRCSPKSGHDTVSWYQQALGQGPQFIFQYYEEEERQRGNFPDRFSGHQFPNYSSELNVNALLLGDSALYLCASSLIGGGLTDTQYFGPGTRLTVL.

This clonotype was recorded at least ten times. CDR3 nucleotide sequence: TGTGCCAGCTCACCACAGGGGGCGGTTGGCTACACCTTC. The encoded protein is CASSPQGAVGYTF. This chain joins TRBV18 and TRBJ1-2; TRBD1 matches 7 bases. Unmatched junction bases numbered 3, after V lost 1 base and J lost 7 bases. This CDR3 is 13 amino acids long. In germline, CDR1 is KGHSH, CDR2 LQKENI.

This clonotype was picked up many times. The V call is TRBV5-1, the J call TRBJ2-6; 7 nucleotides agree with TRBD2. With V trimmed by 2 bases and J by 2 bases, 7 bases remained unmatched. The germline CDR1 and CDR2 sequences are SGHRS and YFSETQ. The CDR3 spans 17 residues. CDR3 bases: TGCGCCAGCAGCTTCGCTTGGGGAGGGGCTGGGGCCAACGTCCTGACTTTC. This gives the protein CASSFAWGGAGANVLTF.

The chain combines TRBV4-2 with TRBJ1-6; tentative D call: TRBD1 (5 bases). The V and J ends lost 1 base and 4 bases respectively, with 17 bases between them. Germline CDR1 LGHNA, CDR2 YNFKEQ. The CDR3 has 18 residues. The CDR3 bases are TGTGCCAGCAGCCAAGCGGCAGGGATCGAAAGATATAATTCACCCCTCCACTTT. Amino acids: CASSQAAGIERYNSPLHF.

This clonotype was picked up a small number of times. V usage is TRBV7-6 and J usage is TRBJ2-5, with D possibly TRBD2 on 7 matching bases. The V and J ends lost 5 bases and 7 bases respectively, with 17 bases between them. Germline CDR1 SGHVS, CDR2 FNYEAQ. The CDR3 has 14 amino acids. CDR3 loop: CASSGGGAPGTQYF. CDR3 coding DNA: TGTGCCAGCAGCGGAGGGGGGGCCCCAGGGACCCAGTACTTC.

Many counts were recorded for this clonotype. The rearrangement joins TRBV28 to TRBJ2-7, with 10 bases aligning to TRBD1. The V gene's germline CDR1 is MDHEN and CDR2 SYDVKM. The CDR3 is 14 residues long. With 6 bases clipped from V and 4 bases from J, the junction kept 6 bases outside the gene matches. CDR3 amino acids: CASSRDRGRYEQYF. The DNA of the CDR3 is TGTGCCAGCAGCCGAGACAGGGGGCGGTACGAGCAGTACTTC. Full variable domain (rest looked up from reference TRBV28 and TRBJ2-7): DVKVTQSSRYLVKRTGEKVFLECVQDMDHENMFWYRQDPGLGLRLIYFSYDVKMKEKGDIPEGYSVSREKKERFSLILESASTNQTSMYLCASSRDRGRYEQYFGPGTRLTVT.

This clonotype was detected ten times or more. The chain recombines TRBV10-3 with TRBJ2-7, with D perhaps TRBD1 (5 bases). The ends were cut back, 2 bases at V and 2 bases at J, with 10 bases in the middle. In germline, CDR1 is ENHRY, CDR2 SYGVKD. There are 14 residues in the CDR3. The CDR3 reads CAISEGQLAYEQYF. The DNA for the CDR3 is TGTGCCATCAGTGAGGGACAATTGGCCTACGAGCAGTACTTC.

On this clonotype: This clone may be a read error of a much larger clone one base away. The rearrangement uses TRBV12-3 or TRBV12-4 and TRBJ1-2; tentative D call: TRBD1 (6 bases). The CDR3 sequence is 14 residues long. V lost 0 bases, J lost 9 bases, and 14 bases lay in between. CDR3 nucleotides: TGTGCCAGCAGTTTAGCGTCAGGGGCTACGCGCTACACCTTC. It yields the protein CASSLASGATRYTF.

To note about this clonotype: This may stem from a read error, because a much larger clone lies one nucleotide away. Given the absence of the conserved phenylalanine or tryptophan at the CDR3 end, a read error is likely. The V call is TRBV3-1, the J call TRBJ1-1, with TRBD1 matching 7 bases. Germline V gene lookup returns CDR1 LGHDT and CDR2 YNNKEL (reference sequence). The J segment lost 6 bases and the V segment lost 3 bases, leaving 10 bases of the junction unmatched. This CDR3 spans 15 amino acids. In nucleotides, the CDR3 is TGTGCCAGCAGCCACACGGACAGGCCGGTACCTGAAGCTTTCTTA. As protein: CASSHTDRPVPEAFL.

This clonotype was counted a few times. The chain uses TRBV12-3 or TRBV12-4 and TRBJ2-7, with 8 bases that match TRBD2. The trim removed 6 bases at V and 9 bases at J, leaving 7 bases unmatched. The CDR3 extends over 12 amino acids. CDR3 coding DNA: TGTGCCAGCAGCCATACCCGGGAGGGGCAGTACTTC. The encoded protein is CASSHTREGQYF.

This clonotype occurred many times. The gene calls are TRBV27 and TRBJ1-5; 8 nucleotides match TRBD1. Losses at the gene ends were 3 bases for V and 7 bases for J; bases not matched to a gene: 5. Germline V gene lookup returns CDR1 MNHEY and CDR2 SMNVEV (reference sequence). The CDR3 runs 14 residues. The CDR3 DNA reads as TGTGCCAGCAGTTTTGGACAGGGAGGACAGCCCCAGCATTTT. This translates into CASSFGQGGQPQHF.

This clonotype was counted ten times or more. The V and J genes are TRBV10-3 and TRBJ2-1; D is unresolved. V was cut by 2 bases and J by 0 bases, with 11 bases left in between. The CDR3 contains 16 residues. Germline V gene sequence: CDR1 ENHRY, CDR2 SYGVKD. CDR3 nucleotide sequence: TGTGCCATCAGTGAGAACGGAGCGTACTCCTACAATGAGCAGTTCTTC. It encodes CAISENGAYSYNEQFF.

To note about this clonotype: The conserved closing phenylalanine or tryptophan is absent in this CDR3, likely reflecting a read error. This rearrangement joins TRBV28 to TRBJ2-5; D remains ambiguous. The CDR3 sequence is 10 residues long. The V end lost 6 bases, the J end lost 5 bases, and 4 bases lay between the germline ends. The germline V gene has CDR1 MDHEN and CDR2 SYDVKM. The CDR3: CASSRETQYS. DNA of the CDR3: TGTGCCAGCAGCAGGGAGACCCAGTACTCC.

About this clonotype: Since the CDR3 does not end with the conserved phenylalanine or tryptophan, this likely comes from a read error. DNA of the CDR3: TGCAGTGCTGACGGATCGGGACAGGGGGCCGGCGGGGAGCTGTTTTTG. It translates to CSADGSGQGAGGELFL. The chain combines TRBV20-1 with TRBJ2-2; 12 bases agree with TRBD1. The CDR3 covers 16 residues. Germline-derived CDR1 and CDR2 are DFQATT and SNEGSKA (reference sequence). The V gene end was trimmed by 5 bases and the J gene end by 7 bases; junction bases not matched to a gene: 11.